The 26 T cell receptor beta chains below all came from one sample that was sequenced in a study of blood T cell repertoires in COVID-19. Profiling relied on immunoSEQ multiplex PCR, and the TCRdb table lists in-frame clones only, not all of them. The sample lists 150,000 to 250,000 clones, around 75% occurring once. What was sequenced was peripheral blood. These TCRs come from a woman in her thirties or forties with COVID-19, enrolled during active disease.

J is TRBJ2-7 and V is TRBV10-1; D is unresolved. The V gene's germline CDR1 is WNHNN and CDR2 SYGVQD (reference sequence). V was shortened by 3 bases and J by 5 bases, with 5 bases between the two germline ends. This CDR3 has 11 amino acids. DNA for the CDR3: TGCGCCAGCAGTGACCGAGACGAGCAGTACTTC. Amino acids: CASSDRDEQYF.

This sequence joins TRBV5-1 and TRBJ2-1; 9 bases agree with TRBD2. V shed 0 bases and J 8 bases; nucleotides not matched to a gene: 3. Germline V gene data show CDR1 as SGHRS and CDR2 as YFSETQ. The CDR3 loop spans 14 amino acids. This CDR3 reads CASSLGLAVDEQFF. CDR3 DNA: TGCGCCAGCAGCTTGGGACTAGCGGTGGATGAGCAGTTCTTC. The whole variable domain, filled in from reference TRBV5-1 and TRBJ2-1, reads KAGVTQTPRYLIKTRGQQVTLSCSPISGHRSVSWYQQTPGQGLQFLFEYFSETQRNKGNFPGRFSGRQFSNSRSEMNVSTLELGDSALYLCASSLGLAVDEQFFGPGTRLTVL.

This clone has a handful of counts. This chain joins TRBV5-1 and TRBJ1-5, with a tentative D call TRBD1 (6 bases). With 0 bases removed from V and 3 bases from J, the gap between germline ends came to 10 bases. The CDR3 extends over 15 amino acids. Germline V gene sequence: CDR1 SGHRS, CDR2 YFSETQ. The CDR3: CASSLGTAYNQPQHF. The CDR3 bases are TGCGCCAGCAGCTTGGGGACAGCCTACAATCAGCCCCAGCATTTT. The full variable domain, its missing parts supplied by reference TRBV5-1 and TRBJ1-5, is KAGVTQTPRYLIKTRGQQVTLSCSPISGHRSVSWYQQTPGQGLQFLFEYFSETQRNKGNFPGRFSGRQFSNSRSEMNVSTLELGDSALYLCASSLGTAYNQPQHFGDGTRLSIL.

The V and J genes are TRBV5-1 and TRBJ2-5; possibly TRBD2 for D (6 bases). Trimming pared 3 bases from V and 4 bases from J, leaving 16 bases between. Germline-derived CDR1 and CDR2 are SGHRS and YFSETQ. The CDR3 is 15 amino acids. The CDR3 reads CASSSYGSQGETQYF. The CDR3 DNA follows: TGCGCCAGCAGCTCGTACGGGAGTCAGGGAGAGACCCAGTACTTC.

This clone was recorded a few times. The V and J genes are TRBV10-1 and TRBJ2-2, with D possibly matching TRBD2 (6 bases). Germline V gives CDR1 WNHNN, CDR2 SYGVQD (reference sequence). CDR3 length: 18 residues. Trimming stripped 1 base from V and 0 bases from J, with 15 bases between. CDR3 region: CASSEWPLGEANTGELFF. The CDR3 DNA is TGCGCCAGCAGTGAGTGGCCGTTGGGGGAGGCGAACACCGGGGAGCTGTTTTTT.

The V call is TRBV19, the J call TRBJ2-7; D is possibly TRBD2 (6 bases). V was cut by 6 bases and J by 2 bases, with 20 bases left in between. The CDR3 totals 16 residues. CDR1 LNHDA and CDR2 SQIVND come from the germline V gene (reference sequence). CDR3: CASSARGSGPAYEQYF. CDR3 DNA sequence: TGTGCCAGTAGCGCCCGGGGGTCGGGGCCCGCCTACGAGCAGTACTTC.

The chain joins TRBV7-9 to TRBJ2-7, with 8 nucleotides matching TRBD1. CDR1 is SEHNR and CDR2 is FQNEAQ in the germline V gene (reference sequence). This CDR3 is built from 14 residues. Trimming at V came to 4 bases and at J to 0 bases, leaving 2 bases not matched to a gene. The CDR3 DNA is TGTGCCAGCAGCTCGCAGGGGGCCTCCTACGAGCAGTACTTC. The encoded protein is CASSSQGASYEQYF.

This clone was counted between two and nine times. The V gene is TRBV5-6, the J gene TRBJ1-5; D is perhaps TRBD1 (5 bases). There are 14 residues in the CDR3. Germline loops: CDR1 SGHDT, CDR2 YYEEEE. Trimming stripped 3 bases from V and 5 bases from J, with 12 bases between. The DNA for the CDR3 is TGTGCCAGCAGCTCCCGGGGGAACTATCAGCCCCAGCATTTT. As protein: CASSSRGNYQPQHF. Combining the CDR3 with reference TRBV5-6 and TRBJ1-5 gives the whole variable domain DAGVTQSPTHLIKTRGQQVTLRCSPKSGHDTVSWYQQALGQGPQFIFQYYEEEERQRGNFPDRFSGHQFPNYSSELNVNALLLGDSALYLCASSSRGNYQPQHFGDGTRLSIL.

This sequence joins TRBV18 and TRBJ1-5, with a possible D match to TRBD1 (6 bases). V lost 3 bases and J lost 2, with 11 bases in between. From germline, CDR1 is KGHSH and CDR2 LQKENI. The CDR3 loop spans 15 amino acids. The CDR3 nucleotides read TGTGCCAGCTCACCTTACAGGACAGGCAATCAGCCCCAGCATTTT. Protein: CASSPYRTGNQPQHF.

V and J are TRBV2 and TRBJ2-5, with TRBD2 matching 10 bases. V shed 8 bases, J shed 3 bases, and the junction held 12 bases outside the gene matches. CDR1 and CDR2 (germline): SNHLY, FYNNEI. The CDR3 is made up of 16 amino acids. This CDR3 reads CASSRSGRAREETQYF. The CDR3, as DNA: TGTGCCAGCTCCCGCAGCGGGAGGGCCCGAGAAGAGACCCAGTACTTC.

The CDR3 is CASSTNGGAQETQYF. CDR3 DNA: TGTGCCAGCAGCACCAACGGGGGGGCCCAAGAGACCCAGTACTTC. The chain uses TRBV6-4 and TRBJ2-5; 8 nucleotides line up with TRBD2. Germline trimming cut 6 bases from V and 1 base from J; bases unmatched to any gene: 7. Germline V lookup: CDR1 MRHNA, CDR2 SNTAGT. The CDR3 loop spans 15 amino acids.

CDR3 residues: CASSPVARTDPNQPQHF. CDR3 nucleotide sequence: TGTGCCAGCAGCCCGGTGGCGAGGACAGACCCTAATCAGCCCCAGCATTTT. The rearrangement links TRBV5-8 to TRBJ1-5, with a weak D call TRBD1 (6 bases). Germline loops: CDR1 SGHTS, CDR2 YDEGEE. V was pared by 4 bases and J by 4 bases, with 21 bases between. The length of the CDR3 is 17 residues.

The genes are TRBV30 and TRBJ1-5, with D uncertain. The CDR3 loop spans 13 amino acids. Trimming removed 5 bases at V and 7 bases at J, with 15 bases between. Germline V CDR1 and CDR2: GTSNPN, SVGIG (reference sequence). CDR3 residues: CAWDAGFEQPQHF. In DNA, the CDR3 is TGTGCCTGGGACGCAGGTTTCGAACAGCCCCAGCATTTT. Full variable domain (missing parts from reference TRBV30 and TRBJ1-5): SQTIHQWPATLVQPVGSPLSLECTVEGTSNPNLYWYRQAAGRGLQLLFYSVGIGQISSEVPQNLSASRPQDRQFILSSKKLLLSDSGFYLCAWDAGFEQPQHFGDGTRLSIL.

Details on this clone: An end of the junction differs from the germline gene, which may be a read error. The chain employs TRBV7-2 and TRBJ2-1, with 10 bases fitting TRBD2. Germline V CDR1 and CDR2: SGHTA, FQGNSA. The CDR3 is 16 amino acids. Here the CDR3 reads CASSLAGAGSYNEQFF. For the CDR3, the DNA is TGTGCCAGCAGCCTAGCGGGGGCTGGCTCCTACAATGAGCAGTTCTTC.

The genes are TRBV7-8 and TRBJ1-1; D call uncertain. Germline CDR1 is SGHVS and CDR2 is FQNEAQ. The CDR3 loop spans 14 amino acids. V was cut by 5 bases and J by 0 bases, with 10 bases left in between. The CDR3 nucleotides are TGTGCCAGCAGCCGTCAGAACATGAACACTGAAGCTTTCTTT. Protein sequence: CASSRQNMNTEAFF.

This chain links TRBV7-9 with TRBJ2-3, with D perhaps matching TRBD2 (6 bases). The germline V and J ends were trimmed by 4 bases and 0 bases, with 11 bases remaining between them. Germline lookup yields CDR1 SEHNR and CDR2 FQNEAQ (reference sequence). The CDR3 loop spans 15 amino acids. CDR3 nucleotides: TGTGCCAGCAGCTCGAGCGGGTATAGCACAGATACGCAGTATTTT. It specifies CASSSSGYSTDTQYF.

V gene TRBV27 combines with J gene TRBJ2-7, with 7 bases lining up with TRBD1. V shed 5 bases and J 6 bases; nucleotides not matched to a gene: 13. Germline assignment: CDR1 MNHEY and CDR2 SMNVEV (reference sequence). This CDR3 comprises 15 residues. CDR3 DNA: TGTGCCAGCAGTGCCCGACAGGGAATATCTACCGAGCAGTACTTC. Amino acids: CASSARQGISTEQYF.

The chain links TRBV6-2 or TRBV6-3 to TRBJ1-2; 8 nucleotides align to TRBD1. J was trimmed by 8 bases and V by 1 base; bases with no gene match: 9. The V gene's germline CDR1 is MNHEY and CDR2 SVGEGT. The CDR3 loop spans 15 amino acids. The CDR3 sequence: CASSYWGDRRGGYTF. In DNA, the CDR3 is TGTGCCAGCAGTTACTGGGGGGACAGGCGAGGCGGCTACACCTTC.

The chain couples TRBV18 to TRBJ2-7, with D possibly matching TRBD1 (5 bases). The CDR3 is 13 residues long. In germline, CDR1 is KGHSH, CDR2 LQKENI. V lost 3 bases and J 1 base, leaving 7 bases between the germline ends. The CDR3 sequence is CASSPDSSYEQYF. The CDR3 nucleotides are TGTGCCAGCTCACCTGACAGTTCCTACGAGCAGTACTTC.

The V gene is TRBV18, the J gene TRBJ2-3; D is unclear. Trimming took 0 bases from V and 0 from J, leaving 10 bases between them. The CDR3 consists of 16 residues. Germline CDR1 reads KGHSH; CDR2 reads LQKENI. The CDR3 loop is CASSPPSYGSTDTQYF. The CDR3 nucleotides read TGTGCCAGCTCACCACCCAGCTACGGGAGCACAGATACGCAGTATTTT.

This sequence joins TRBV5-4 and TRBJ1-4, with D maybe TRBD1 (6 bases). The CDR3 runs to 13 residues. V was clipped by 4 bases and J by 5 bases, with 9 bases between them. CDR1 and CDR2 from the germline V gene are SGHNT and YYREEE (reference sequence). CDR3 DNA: TGTGCCAGCAGCCTGGGGGCGAATGAAAAACTGTTTTTT. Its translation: CASSLGANEKLFF. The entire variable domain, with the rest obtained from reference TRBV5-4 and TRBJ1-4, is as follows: ETGVTQSPTHLIKTRGQQVTLRCSSQSGHNTVSWYQQALGQGPQFIFQYYREEENGRGNFPPRFSGLQFPNYSSELNVNALELDDSALYLCASSLGANEKLFFGSGTQLSVL.

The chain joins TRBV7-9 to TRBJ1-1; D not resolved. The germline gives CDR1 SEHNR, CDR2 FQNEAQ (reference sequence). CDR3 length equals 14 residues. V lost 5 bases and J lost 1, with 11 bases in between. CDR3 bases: TGTGCCAGCAGCCCGCCGCGAGGGAACACTGAAGCTTTCTTT. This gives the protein CASSPPRGNTEAFF.

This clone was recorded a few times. The CDR3 reads CASKGQGANYGYTF. The CDR3 bases are TGTGCCAGCAAGGGACAGGGAGCCAACTATGGCTACACCTTC. This chain joins TRBV6-4 and TRBJ1-2; 9 bases are a match to TRBD1. The CDR3 totals 14 residues. Germline lookup yields CDR1 MRHNA and CDR2 SNTAGT. The V segment lost 7 bases and the J segment 2 bases; nucleotides outside the gene matches: 5.

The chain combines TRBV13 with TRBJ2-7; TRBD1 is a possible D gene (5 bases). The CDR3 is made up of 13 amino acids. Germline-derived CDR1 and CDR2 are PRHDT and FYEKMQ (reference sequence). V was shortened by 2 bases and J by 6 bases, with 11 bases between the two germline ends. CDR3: CASSLPGAIEQYF. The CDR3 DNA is TGTGCCAGCAGCTTACCTGGGGCTATCGAGCAGTACTTC.

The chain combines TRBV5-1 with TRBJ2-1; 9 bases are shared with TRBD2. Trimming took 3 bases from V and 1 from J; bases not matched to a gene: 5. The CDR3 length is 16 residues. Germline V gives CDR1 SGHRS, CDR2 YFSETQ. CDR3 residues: CASSSSTSGSYNEQFF. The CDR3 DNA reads TGCGCCAGCAGCTCGTCGACTAGCGGATCCTACAATGAGCAGTTCTTC.

CDR3 sequence (DNA): TGCAGCGTTGACAACAGATTGAACACTGAAGCTTTCTTT. Translated, it gives CSVDNRLNTEAFF. The genes are TRBV29-1 and TRBJ1-1; D ambiguous. The CDR3 covers 13 residues. V dropped 3 bases and J dropped 0 bases, with 8 bases sitting between them. Looked up from germline, CDR1 is SQVTM and CDR2 is ANQGSEA.